Reported below is one T cell receptor beta chain. Its target is unknown. The entry originates in a study of cytomegalovirus exposure and HLA in healthy donors. General study findings and limits: In vitro assays verified that three CMV-associated chains recognized CMV antigens specifically. Among the sequence variants, a highly shared cluster was likely an artifact of sequencing. Most TCR sequences were uncommon, yet certain public TCRs appeared in many donors. Common viral pathogens seemed, in a later analysis, to connect with several of the most significant clusters.

This PCR relied on a set of 60 Vbeta primers and 13 Jbeta primers. This table comes from immunoSEQ multiplex PCR, and its TCRdb copy is limited to in-frame clones, with some not included. The table has approximately 180,000 clones, 65% to 85% seen once; the top ten hold less than 2%. V lost 3 bases and J lost 2, with 10 bases in between. CDR1 is ENHRY, CDR2 SYGVKD, per germline. The CDR3 loop spans 14 amino acids. The chain has TRBV10-3 and TRBJ2-5; maybe TRBD2 (6 bases). Sequencing was performed on PBMCs. The receptor comes from a man between 18 and 35 years old in good health and CMV-seronegative. The CDR3 coding sequence is TGTGCCATCAGTGATTTGGGGGGTCAAGAGACCCAGTACTTC. It encodes CAISDLGGQETQYF.